The present entry profiles one TCR beta chain with its context. These data belong to a study of cytomegalovirus exposure and HLA in healthy donors. The assay was immunoSEQ multiplex PCR, and TCRdb's table has in-frame clones only and misses some. This repertoire shows around 220,000 clones, over 80% found once; its top ten account for around an eighth. The CDR3 spans 18 residues. The V gene's germline CDR1 is SGDLS and CDR2 YYNGEE. The V end was cut by 3 bases, the J end by 2 bases, with 21 bases between. This chain joins TRBV9 and TRBJ2-1; D assignment may be TRBD1 or TRBD2 (5 bases each). The sequence came from a woman aged 25 to 39 in good health and CMV-seropositive. Sequencing was carried out using PBMCs. The CDR3: CASSASHGGSETYNEQFF. CDR3 bases: TGTGCCAGCAGCGCCTCTCATGGGGGAAGTGAGACCTACAATGAGCAGTTCTTC.